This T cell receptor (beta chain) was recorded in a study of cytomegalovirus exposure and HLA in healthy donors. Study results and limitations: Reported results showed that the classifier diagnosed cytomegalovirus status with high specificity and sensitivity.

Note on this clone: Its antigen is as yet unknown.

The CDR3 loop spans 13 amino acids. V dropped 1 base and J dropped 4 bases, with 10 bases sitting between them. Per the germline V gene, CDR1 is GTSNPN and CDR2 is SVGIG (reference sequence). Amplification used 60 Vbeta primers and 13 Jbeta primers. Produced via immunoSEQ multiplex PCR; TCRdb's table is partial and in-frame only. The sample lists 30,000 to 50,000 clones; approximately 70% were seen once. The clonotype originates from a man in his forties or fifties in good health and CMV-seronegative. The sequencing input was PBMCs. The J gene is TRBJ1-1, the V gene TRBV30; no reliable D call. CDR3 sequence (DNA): TGTGCCTGGAGTGGGCCAGGAATCACTGAAGCTTTCTTT. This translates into CAWSGPGITEAFF.